The 28 T cell receptor beta chains presented below share a single source sample, sequenced in a study of blood T cell repertoires in COVID-19. This table comes from immunoSEQ multiplex PCR, and its TCRdb copy is limited to in-frame clones, with some not included. The repertoire holds some 200,000 clones, roughly 76% seen once, with around 12% in the top ten. Sequencing used peripheral blood. The receptor set was obtained from an elderly woman with COVID-19, enrolled during active disease.

The gene calls are TRBV19 and TRBJ2-2, with 13 bases lining up with TRBD2. Germline V CDR1 and CDR2: LNHDA, SQIVND (reference sequence). V lost 2 bases to trimming and J lost 1 base; unmatched junction nucleotides: 4. This CDR3 has 18 residues. The CDR3 region is CASSISRLAGGNTGELFF. The CDR3 nucleotides read TGTGCCAGTAGTATAAGTCGACTAGCGGGGGGGAACACCGGGGAGCTGTTTTTT.

This clone has just one count. This chain joins TRBV3-1 (or the pseudogene TRBV3-2) and TRBJ2-3, with 8 bases fitting TRBD2. CDR1 and CDR2 (germline): LGHDT, YNNKEL (reference sequence). The CDR3 length is 15 residues. V lost 4 bases and J lost 5; bases outside the gene matches: 8. CDR3 protein: CASSRLGLDRDTQYF. CDR3 in DNA: TGTGCCAGCAGCCGCTTGGGACTAGATAGAGATACGCAGTATTTT.

The gene calls are TRBV7-2 and TRBJ1-1; D is perhaps TRBD1 (6 bases). The V gene lost 4 bases and the J gene lost 3 bases, with 18 bases spanning the gap. This CDR3 has 16 residues. Per germline, CDR1 SGHTA and CDR2 FQGNSA. The CDR3 nucleotides are TGTGCCAGCAGCTCTAGGTGGGACATACAATACACTGAAGCTTTCTTT. This encodes CASSSRWDIQYTEAFF.

This rearrangement joins TRBV3-1 (or the pseudogene TRBV3-2) to TRBJ1-5; 7 bases match TRBD1. Germline V gene lookup returns CDR1 LGHDT and CDR2 YNNKEL (reference sequence). The CDR3 has 15 residues. Trimming took 1 base from V and 3 from J; bases not matched to a gene: 3. CDR3 sequence (DNA): TGTGCCAGCAGCCAAGGGGGACAGAACAATCAGCCCCAGCATTTT. It codes for CASSQGGQNNQPQHF.

V and J are TRBV15 and TRBJ2-2; weak D call: TRBD1 (5 bases). The CDR3 sequence is 16 residues long. The germline V gene encodes CDR1 LNHNV and CDR2 YYDKDF (reference sequence). With 3 bases removed from V and 5 bases from J, the gap between germline ends came to 16 bases. The CDR3 sequence is CATSSRGTPRTGELFF. CDR3 coding DNA: TGTGCCACCAGCAGTAGGGGAACCCCGAGGACCGGGGAGCTGTTTTTT.

The count of this clone is one. This chain links TRBV29-1 with TRBJ1-1; a weak D match, TRBD1 (6 bases). Trimming removed 4 bases from V and 0 bases from J, with 9 bases in between. Germline-derived CDR1 and CDR2 are SQVTM and ANQGSEA. This CDR3 spans 13 amino acids. CDR3 DNA sequence: TGCAGCGTTGCCGGACAGATGAACACTGAAGCTTTCTTT. The encoded protein is CSVAGQMNTEAFF.

This chain uses TRBV4-2 with TRBJ1-1, with 7 positions matching TRBD1. CDR1 and CDR2 (germline): LGHNA, YNFKEQ. With 1 base clipped from V and 5 bases from J, the junction kept 7 bases outside the gene matches. The CDR3 is made up of 15 amino acids. As DNA, the CDR3 is TGTGCCAGCAGCCAAGGGCAGGGGGTCGGGACTGAAGCTTTCTTT. Residues: CASSQGQGVGTEAFF.

This rearrangement joins TRBV28 to TRBJ1-2; possible D gene TRBD1, 6 bases. The V end lost 4 bases, the J end lost 8 bases, and 11 bases lay between the germline ends. Germline values: CDR1 MDHEN, CDR2 SYDVKM. The length of the CDR3 is 12 residues. The CDR3 region has the DNA TGTGCCAGCAGTTCCTCCAGGGGAGGCTACACCTTC. Translated, it gives CASSSSRGGYTF.

As DNA, the CDR3 is TGCAGCGTTGATCCCCAGACAGGGGGCGAGTATGGCTACACCTTC. Translated, it gives CSVDPQTGGEYGYTF. This chain links TRBV29-1 with TRBJ1-2, with 10 bases fitting TRBD1. Unmatched junction bases numbered 9, after V lost 3 bases and J lost 5 bases. Germline CDR1 SQVTM, CDR2 ANQGSEA. The CDR3 covers 15 residues.

The rearrangement links TRBV7-9 to TRBJ2-3; 10 bases align to TRBD1. The junction had 2 bases not matched to a gene; V was cut back by 1 base and J by 4 bases. CDR1 is SEHNR, CDR2 FQNEAQ, per germline (reference sequence). The CDR3 runs to 15 residues. The CDR3 DNA follows: TGTGCCAGCAGCTTAGGACAGGGGGCCCCAGATACGCAGTATTTT. This encodes CASSLGQGAPDTQYF. The full variable domain, with the rest looked up from reference TRBV7-9 and TRBJ2-3, is DTGVSQNPRHKITKRGQNVTFRCDPISEHNRLYWYRQTLGQGPEFLTYFQNEAQLEKSRLLSDRFSAERPKGSFSTLEIQRTEQGDSAMYLCASSLGQGAPDTQYFGPGTRLTVL.

The chain uses TRBV21-1 and TRBJ2-2; the table assigns TRBD1, which was not confirmed against the DNA. TRBV21-1 represents a pseudogene. The CDR3 covers 16 residues. CDR3 loop: CASSKAGQMNTGELFF. In nucleotides, the CDR3 is TGTGCCAGCAGCAAAGCGGGACAGATGAACACCGGGGAGCTGTTTTTT.

V usage is TRBV4-3 and J usage is TRBJ2-3; D might be TRBD2 (6 bases). The ends were cut back, 3 bases at V and 4 bases at J, with 20 bases in the middle. CDR3 length: 17 amino acids. The germline V gene has CDR1 LGHNA and CDR2 YSLEER. The CDR3 here is CASSQAAGRGVADTQYF. The CDR3 DNA reads TGCGCCAGCAGCCAGGCTGCGGGGCGGGGCGTTGCAGATACGCAGTATTTT.

The genes are TRBV9 and TRBJ1-2; TRBD1 agrees at 10 bases. The CDR3 totals 19 residues. Germline-derived CDR1 and CDR2 are SGDLS and YYNGEE. J gave up 3 bases and V 0 bases, and 14 bases lay outside the gene matches. CDR3 sequence reads: CASSVGVGDRGREDYGYTF. The CDR3 region has the DNA TGTGCCAGCAGCGTAGGAGTAGGCGACAGGGGGCGCGAAGACTATGGCTACACCTTC. Full variable domain (outside the CDR3, taken from reference TRBV9 and TRBJ1-2): DSGVTQTPKHLITATGQRVTLRCSPRSGDLSVYWYQQSLDQGLQFLIQYYNGEERAKGNILERFSAQQFPDLHSELNLSSLELGDSALYFCASSVGVGDRGREDYGYTFGSGTRLTVV.

The chain is built from TRBV13 and TRBJ2-1; a possible D gene is TRBD2 (6 bases). CDR1 is PRHDT, CDR2 FYEKMQ, per germline (reference sequence). The length of the CDR3 is 16 residues. Trimming took off 8 bases at V and 6 bases at J, with 23 bases between the two ends. The CDR3 reads CASPTPLGRRGNEQFF. Here the CDR3 DNA reads TGTGCCAGCCCAACCCCGCTGGGAAGGCGGGGCAATGAGCAGTTCTTC.

The chain uses TRBV27 and TRBJ1-5; no clear D gene. Germline CDR1 is MNHEY and CDR2 is SMNVEV (reference sequence). V was cut by 0 bases and J by 4 bases, with 10 bases left in between. This CDR3 spans 15 amino acids. CDR3 coding DNA: TGTGCCAGCAGTTTATCAGGCAGGTCAAATCAGCCCCAGCATTTT. Its translation is CASSLSGRSNQPQHF.

This clone turned up a few times. The V call is TRBV2, the J call TRBJ2-4; 8 nucleotides match TRBD1. Germline V gene sequence: CDR1 SNHLY, CDR2 FYNNEI. CDR3 length: 13 amino acids. V lost 7 bases and J lost 5; bases outside the gene matches: 4. CDR3 sequence reads: CASTRGQENIQYF. The DNA for the CDR3 is TGTGCCAGCACAAGGGGACAGGAAAACATTCAGTACTTC.

V gene TRBV7-9 combines with J gene TRBJ2-5; maybe TRBD1 (5 bases). Trimming removed 5 bases from V and 2 bases from J, with 9 bases in between. This CDR3 has 13 amino acids. CDR1 and CDR2 (germline): SEHNR, FQNEAQ (reference sequence). CDR3 DNA: TGTGCCAGCAGCCCTACAGGTCAAGAGACCCAGTACTTC. Translating gives CASSPTGQETQYF.

The rearrangement uses TRBV13 and TRBJ2-2; 7 nucleotides match TRBD2. CDR3 length: 16 amino acids. V lost 1 base to trimming and J lost 1 base; unmatched junction nucleotides: 3. Germline-derived CDR1 and CDR2 are PRHDT and FYEKMQ (reference sequence). DNA of the CDR3: TGTGCCAGCAGCTTAGAGGCGGGAGTGAACACCGGGGAGCTGTTTTTT. This translates into CASSLEAGVNTGELFF.

The chain is built from TRBV6-5 and TRBJ1-1, with 8 bases matching TRBD1. From germline, CDR1 is MNHEY and CDR2 SVGAGI. The CDR3 has 16 residues. The V segment lost 0 bases and the J segment 5 bases; nucleotides outside the gene matches: 8. The CDR3: CASSYSQGAAKTEAFF. The DNA of the CDR3 is TGTGCCAGCAGTTACTCCCAGGGGGCGGCGAAAACTGAAGCTTTCTTT.

The J gene is TRBJ1-4, the V gene TRBV6-1, with a tentative D call TRBD1 (6 bases). Trimming took 2 bases from V and 4 from J, leaving 11 bases between them. The CDR3 has 15 amino acids. Germline CDR1 is MNHNS and CDR2 is SASEGT. CDR3 DNA: TGTGCCAGCAGTGAAACAGGGAACTATAATGAAAAACTGTTTTTT. Its translation is CASSETGNYNEKLFF.

The chain has TRBV18 and TRBJ1-1; D is possibly TRBD1 (6 bases). The germline V gene has CDR1 KGHSH and CDR2 LQKENI. CDR3 size: 13 residues. V gave up 5 bases and J gave up 6 bases, with 13 bases separating them. CDR3 in DNA: TGTGCCAGCTCAGGTGGGGCAGGGGCTGAAGCTTTCTTT. Encoded protein: CASSGGAGAEAFF.

This chain links TRBV5-1 with TRBJ1-2, with 8 bases aligning to TRBD1. V lost 3 bases and J lost 2; bases outside the gene matches: 3. The length of the CDR3 is 14 residues. Per the germline V gene, CDR1 is SGHRS and CDR2 is YFSETQ. CDR3 region: CASSYWTGNYGYTF. The CDR3 DNA sequence: TGCGCCAGCAGCTACTGGACAGGGAACTATGGCTACACCTTC.

The chain has TRBV27 and TRBJ2-7, with 12 bases matching TRBD2. The CDR3 contains 16 residues. Germline V lookup: CDR1 MNHEY, CDR2 SMNVEV (reference sequence). Unmatched junction bases numbered 12, after V lost 5 bases and J lost 7 bases. The CDR3 sequence: CASSRRLAGEVGEQYF. The CDR3, as DNA: TGTGCCAGCAGTCGAAGACTAGCGGGGGAGGTAGGGGAGCAGTACTTC.

This clone was seen a single time. The chain is built from TRBV10-3 and TRBJ1-1, with D uncertain. Trimming cost V 10 bases and J 0 bases, with 12 bases left between them. The CDR3 contains 13 residues. Germline lookup yields CDR1 ENHRY and CDR2 SYGVKD. Here the CDR3 DNA reads TGTGCCACGTCCGGGTGGTTGAACACTGAAGCTTTCTTT. This gives the protein CATSGWLNTEAFF.

As for this clone: At one boundary the junction diverges from the germline segment, which might be a read error. The chain joins TRBV7-8 to TRBJ2-4, with D perhaps matching TRBD1 (5 bases). The CDR3 runs 13 residues. From germline, CDR1 is SGHVS and CDR2 FQNEAQ. CDR3 amino acids: CASSLDRLDIQYF. CDR3 nucleotide sequence: TGTGCCAGCAGTTTAGACAGATTAGACATTCAGTACTTC.

The chain is built from TRBV7-9 and TRBJ2-1; 9 nucleotides match TRBD1. The germline V gene has CDR1 SEHNR and CDR2 FQNEAQ (reference sequence). CDR3 size: 15 residues. J was trimmed by 9 bases and V by 6 bases; bases with no gene match: 12. CDR3 in amino acids: CASRSPGQGFGEQFF. The DNA for the CDR3 is TGTGCCAGCAGGTCCCCGGGACAGGGTTTTGGTGAGCAGTTCTTC.

The chain carries TRBV27 and TRBJ1-4; tentatively, D is TRBD1 (6 bases). Germline-derived CDR1 and CDR2 are MNHEY and SMNVEV (reference sequence). The CDR3 is 14 amino acids. Trimming took off 5 bases at V and 8 bases at J, with 15 bases between the two ends. This chain's CDR3 is CASSMGGAKEKLFF. The CDR3 DNA reads TGTGCCAGCAGTATGGGGGGGGCCAAAGAAAAACTGTTTTTT.

Written as DNA, the CDR3 is TGTGCCACCAGTGATTCCCGGACAGGGGGCTACTATGGCTACACCTTC. This gives the protein CATSDSRTGGYYGYTF. The chain is built from TRBV24-1 and TRBJ1-2; the match to TRBD1 covers 11 bases. The CDR3 runs 16 residues. Trimming at V came to 2 bases and at J to 3 bases, leaving 4 bases not matched to a gene. Germline V lookup: CDR1 KGHDR, CDR2 SFDVKD.